The 20 T cell receptor beta chains presented below share a single source sample, sequenced in a study of blood T cell repertoires in COVID-19. Here immunoSEQ multiplex PCR was the method, and the copy in TCRdb shows in-frame clones only, minus some. Altogether around 320,000 clones are present, roughly 90% being singletons, with the ten largest covering approximately 2.4%. Sequencing was done on a sample of peripheral blood. All receptors derive from a man younger than 35 with active or convalescent COVID-19.

The chain links TRBV19 to TRBJ1-1; D unresolved. The CDR3 loop spans 11 amino acids. Germline CDR1 and CDR2: LNHDA and SQIVND (reference sequence). Trimming shortened V by 6 bases and J by 5 bases, and 7 bases separated the two germline ends. The CDR3 here is CASSGRTEAFF. The CDR3 DNA follows: TGTGCCAGTAGCGGGAGGACTGAAGCTTTCTTT.

This chain connects TRBV27 to TRBJ2-7, with D unclear. CDR3 length equals 15 residues. V was cut by 0 bases and J by 3 bases, with 12 bases left in between. Germline V gene lookup returns CDR1 MNHEY and CDR2 SMNVEV (reference sequence). CDR3 sequence (DNA): TGTGCCAGCAGTTTATCTGAGAATCCGAGCTACGAGCAGTACTTC. It encodes CASSLSENPSYEQYF.

The gene calls are TRBV18 and TRBJ2-1; tentative D call: TRBD2 (7 bases). This CDR3 has 16 amino acids. V shed 1 base and J shed 2 bases, with 12 bases lying between them. Germline loops: CDR1 KGHSH, CDR2 LQKENI. CDR3 amino acids: CASSPLGGPTYNEQFF. The CDR3 DNA is TGTGCCAGCTCACCACTGGGGGGGCCAACCTACAATGAGCAGTTCTTC.

This clone was detected a few times. This chain joins TRBV21-1 and TRBJ1-4. TRBV21-1 is described as a pseudogene. The length of the CDR3 is 12 residues. The CDR3 sequence is CASSKGGKKLFF. The CDR3 DNA is TGTGCCAGCAGCAAAGGAGGTAAAAAACTGTTTTTT.

The CDR3 nucleotides are TGTGCCAGCAGCAAACTGAGCGGGAGCTCCTACGAGCAGTACTTC. It specifies CASSKLSGSSYEQYF. The chain uses TRBV21-1 and TRBJ2-7; the DNA was not used to check the table's D call, TRBD2. TRBV21-1 is flagged as a pseudogene. The CDR3 runs 15 residues.

The CDR3 reads CASSSRMTGTFSQPQHF. CDR3 coding DNA: TGTGCCAGCAGCTCACGAATGACAGGGACATTTAGTCAGCCCCAGCATTTT. The V and J genes are TRBV13 and TRBJ1-5; 7 positions agree with TRBD1. The CDR3 sequence is 17 residues long. The ends lost 4 bases at V and 6 bases at J; junction bases unmatched: 15. CDR1 and CDR2 from the germline V gene are PRHDT and FYEKMQ (reference sequence).

The CDR3 reads CASSEGLAGVRSTDTQYF. The CDR3 DNA reads as TGTGCCAGCAGCGAAGGACTAGCGGGAGTTCGGAGCACAGATACGCAGTATTTT. The rearrangement joins TRBV7-2 to TRBJ2-3, with 13 bases identical to TRBD2. The trim removed 5 bases at V and 0 bases at J, leaving 8 bases unmatched. Germline-derived CDR1 and CDR2 are SGHTA and FQGNSA. The CDR3 covers 18 residues.

V and J are TRBV12-3 or TRBV12-4 and TRBJ1-2, with TRBD1 as a possible D gene (6 bases). This CDR3 is 12 amino acids long. Trimming cost V 4 bases and J 7 bases, with 10 bases left between them. As DNA, the CDR3 is TGTGCCAGCAGTTCCGCAGGGGTTGGCTACACCTTC. Amino acid sequence: CASSSAGVGYTF.

V gene TRBV30 combines with J gene TRBJ1-2, with TRBD1 as a possible D gene (6 bases). This CDR3 comprises 12 residues. Between the trimmed V and J ends, which lost 4 bases and 8 bases, there was a span of 14 bases. Germline V gene data show CDR1 as GTSNPN and CDR2 as SVGIG (reference sequence). CDR3 DNA sequence: TGTGCCTGGATTCTCAGGGGCCGCGGCTACACCTTC. Encoded protein: CAWILRGRGYTF.

This chain joins TRBV6-5 and TRBJ2-1; D unclear. Trimming shortened V by 7 bases and J by 0 bases, and 13 bases separated the two germline ends. The CDR3 length is 15 residues. Germline V gene lookup returns CDR1 MNHEY and CDR2 SVGAGI. The CDR3 reads CASTPQWSSYNEQFF. The CDR3 DNA reads as TGTGCCAGCACTCCTCAGTGGAGCTCCTACAATGAGCAGTTCTTC.

The V call is TRBV7-8, the J call TRBJ2-4; TRBD2 matches 7 bases. CDR3 length: 17 amino acids. Germline trimming cut 1 base from V and 4 bases from J; bases unmatched to any gene: 10. Per germline, CDR1 SGHVS and CDR2 FQNEAQ. CDR3 loop: CASSLVRRGRAKNIQYF. CDR3 in DNA: TGTGCCAGCAGCTTAGTTAGAAGAGGGAGGGCGAAAAACATTCAGTACTTC.

This clone was detected only once. This chain connects TRBV3-1 (or the pseudogene TRBV3-2) to TRBJ2-2; D gene uncertain. The CDR3 extends over 16 amino acids. Trimming cost V 6 bases and J 1 base, with 15 bases left between them. Per germline, CDR1 LGHDT and CDR2 YNNKEL (reference sequence). CDR3 DNA sequence: TGTGCCAGCAGGGTGTTCGACACACGGAACACCGGGGAGCTGTTTTTT. It is translated as CASRVFDTRNTGELFF.

The chain employs TRBV5-4 and TRBJ2-7; 7 bases fit TRBD2. This CDR3 is built from 12 residues. Trimming at V came to 3 bases and at J to 5 bases, leaving 2 bases not matched to a gene. Germline V CDR1 and CDR2: SGHNT, YYREEE (reference sequence). The CDR3 DNA follows: TGTGCCAGCAGCTACGCGGGAGACGAGCAGTACTTC. Translated, it gives CASSYAGDEQYF. Looking up the rest from reference TRBV5-4 and TRBJ2-7 gives the full variable domain: ETGVTQSPTHLIKTRGQQVTLRCSSQSGHNTVSWYQQALGQGPQFIFQYYREEENGRGNFPPRFSGLQFPNYSSELNVNALELDDSALYLCASSYAGDEQYFGPGTRLTVT.

The V call is TRBV20-1, the J call TRBJ2-7, with 8 bases lining up with TRBD1. CDR1 and CDR2 from the germline V gene are DFQATT and SNEGSKA (reference sequence). The CDR3 is 14 amino acids. Losses at the gene ends were 6 bases for V and 2 bases for J; bases not matched to a gene: 9. The CDR3 region has the DNA TGCAGTGCCAGTCCGGGACAGGAGCCCTACGAGCAGTACTTC. It codes for CSASPGQEPYEQYF.

This sequence joins TRBV2 and TRBJ2-5, with D tentatively TRBD1 (5 bases). The germline gives CDR1 SNHLY, CDR2 FYNNEI. This CDR3 has 17 residues. Trimming left V 0 bases short and J 7 bases short, with 21 bases between. The CDR3: CASSEAQLDTNRRTQYF. CDR3 bases: TGTGCCAGCAGTGAAGCGCAGTTGGACACCAATCGGAGGACCCAGTACTTC.

The V gene is TRBV7-8, the J gene TRBJ2-5, with TRBD2 matching over 7 bases. This CDR3 has 16 residues. CDR1 SGHVS and CDR2 FQNEAQ come from the germline V gene. V lost 1 base to trimming and J lost 2 bases; unmatched junction nucleotides: 7. The CDR3: CASSLGALRGQETQYF. The CDR3, as DNA: TGTGCCAGCAGCTTAGGGGCTTTGCGGGGGCAAGAGACCCAGTACTTC.

The chain has TRBV4-1 and TRBJ2-2; 8 nucleotides agree with TRBD1. The CDR3 has 18 amino acids. The germline gives CDR1 MGHRA, CDR2 YSYEKL. With 3 bases clipped from V and 4 bases from J, the junction kept 13 bases outside the gene matches. CDR3 DNA sequence: TGCGCCAGCAGCCATGGACAGGGCCGATCCAGATCCACCGGGGAGCTGTTTTTT. Translation gives CASSHGQGRSRSTGELFF.

This CDR3 is CASSLGAVRGTGELFF. As DNA, the CDR3 is TGTGCCAGCAGCTTAGGGGCAGTCCGCGGCACCGGGGAGCTGTTTTTT. The rearrangement links TRBV7-3 to TRBJ2-2; weak D call: TRBD1 (5 bases). With 2 bases removed from V and 4 bases from J, the gap between germline ends came to 14 bases. Germline lookup yields CDR1 SGHTA and CDR2 FQGTGA. CDR3 length: 16 amino acids.

The genes are TRBV18 and TRBJ1-1, with D possibly matching TRBD1 (5 bases). V was clipped by 8 bases and J by 1 base, with 11 bases between them. CDR1 is KGHSH and CDR2 is LQKENI in the germline V gene. The CDR3 consists of 13 residues. The CDR3 spells CASADDRNTEAFF. The CDR3 DNA reads TGTGCCAGCGCCGACGACAGGAACACTGAAGCTTTCTTT.

The CDR3 region is CASSPGLALDTQYF. The CDR3 DNA follows: TGTGCCAGCAGCCCGGGACTGGCATTAGATACGCAGTATTTT. The chain uses TRBV11-2 and TRBJ2-3, with a weak D call TRBD2 (6 bases). V was clipped by 5 bases and J by 5 bases, with 14 bases between them. The germline V gene encodes CDR1 SGHAT and CDR2 FQNNGV. The CDR3 has 14 residues.